This T cell receptor (beta chain) was observed in a study of blood T cell repertoires in COVID-19. Study-wide background: The cDNA or gDNA used as material had been derived from T cells, B-cell-depleted T cells, or PBMCs.

Individuals aged about 18 to 95 years were recruited from approximately 24 US areas. Original data processing: Amplification of reference gene primers provided the estimated nucleated cell counts. Here immunoSEQ multiplex PCR was the method, and the copy in TCRdb shows in-frame clones only, minus some. From that table come the V and J calls and clone size; the DNA was used to work out D and trimming. The table records under 150,000 clones, roughly 84% of them present only once. From germline, CDR1 is LGHNA and CDR2 YSLEER. The junction had 8 bases not matched to a gene; V was cut back by 1 base and J by 3 bases. The CDR3 is 16 amino acids.

Material for sequencing was PBMCs or T cells enriched from blood (not recorded which). The chain carries TRBV4-3 and TRBJ1-2; 7 bases are shared with TRBD1. This TCR was recovered from a man aged 35-49 years with acute COVID-19. The CDR3 region is CASSQGTPDRDYGYTF. CDR3 sequence (DNA): TGCGCCAGCAGCCAAGGGACCCCCGACAGGGACTATGGCTACACCTTC.